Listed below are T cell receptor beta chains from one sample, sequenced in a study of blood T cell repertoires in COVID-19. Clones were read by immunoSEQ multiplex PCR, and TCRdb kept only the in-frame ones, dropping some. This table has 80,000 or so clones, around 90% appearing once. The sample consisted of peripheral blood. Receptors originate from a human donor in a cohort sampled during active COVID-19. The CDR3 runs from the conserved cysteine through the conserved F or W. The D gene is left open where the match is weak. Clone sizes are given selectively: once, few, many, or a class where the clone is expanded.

TGTGCCAGCAGCCGGACAGGGATGAACACTGAAGCTTTCTTT | CASSRTGMNTEAFF | once | TRBV5-4 | TRBD1 | TRBJ1-1
TGTGCCAGCAGCCACGGACAGGGCACTAATCAGCCCCAGCATTTT | CASSHGQGTNQPQHF | . | TRBV5-5 | TRBD1 | TRBJ1-5
TGTGCCAGCAGCTCCCGGGTCCCCAACGTCCTGACTTTC | CASSSRVPNVLTF | once | TRBV7-9 | . | TRBJ2-6
TGTGCCAGCAGCTTAGAGGGGGCTTTGCGGGGGCCGTCTGAGACCCAGTACTTC | CASSLEGALRGPSETQYF | . | TRBV11-2 | . | TRBJ2-5
TGTGCCAGCAGCGATGGGGGGGCAAGTTACAATGAGCAGTTCTTC | CASSDGGASYNEQFF | . | TRBV9 | . | TRBJ2-1
TGCGCCAGCAGTGGGGGGGCCCAAGAGACCCAGTACTTC | CASSGGAQETQYF | . | TRBV4-1 | . | TRBJ2-5
TGCGCCAGCAGCTCTCCGGGACAGGGGAACCCCCTGGGTGAGCAGTACTTC | CASSSPGQGNPLGEQYF | . | TRBV5-1 | TRBD1 | TRBJ2-7
TGTGCCAGCAGTTACCGACTGGATAACTATGGCTACACCTTC | CASSYRLDNYGYTF | . | TRBV28 | . | TRBJ1-2
TGTGCCAGCAGCGTAGGAACATCGATGAACACTGAAGCTTTCTTT | CASSVGTSMNTEAFF | . | TRBV9 | . | TRBJ1-1
TGTGCCAGCAGCTTAGCGTGGGAGGGCGGGGAAAGCTCCTACAATGAGCAGTTCTTC | CASSLAWEGGESSYNEQFF | . | TRBV7-9 | TRBD2 | TRBJ2-1
TGTGCCAGCAGGGCCTGGGGGGGGGATTCACCCCTCCACTTT | CASRAWGGDSPLHF | . | TRBV6-5 | . | TRBJ1-6
TGTGCCATCAGTGAGGGGGCCCCCGAAAAGTTCTTC | CAISEGAPEKFF | . | TRBV10-3 | . | TRBJ2-1
TGTGCCAGCATGAAGACTAGCGGGGGACAAGAGACCCAGTACTTC | CASMKTSGGQETQYF | once | TRBV2 | TRBD2 | TRBJ2-5
TGTGCCAGCAGCTTGTATGAGGTAACACAAGCTTTCTTT | CASSLYEVTQAFF | . | TRBV5-4 | . | TRBJ1-1
TGTGCCAGCTCAGCAGACAGTTCCTACGAGCAGTACTTC | CASSADSSYEQYF | . | TRBV18 | . | TRBJ2-7
TGCAGCGTTCCGACTCCGGGACAGGGCTATGGCTACACCTTC | CSVPTPGQGYGYTF | . | TRBV29-1 | TRBD1 | TRBJ1-2
TGTGCCAGCAGCGCCATCACGGGTTCACAGCCCCAGCATTTT | CASSAITGSQPQHF | . | TRBV6-5 | . | TRBJ1-5
TGCAGCGTTATGTCGGGTGGATCCTTTGAAGCTTTCTTT | CSVMSGGSFEAFF | . | TRBV29-1 | . | TRBJ1-1
TGTGCCAGCAGCCTCAGGGGGAGCACAGATACGCAGTATTTT | CASSLRGSTDTQYF | few | TRBV7-9 | TRBD1 | TRBJ2-3
TGTGCCAGCAGTTACTCGACAGGGAGCTCCTACGAGCAGTACTTC | CASSYSTGSSYEQYF | . | TRBV6-5 | TRBD1 | TRBJ2-7
TGTGCCAGCAGTCCCACAGAGTCAACTAATGAAAAACTGTTTTTT | CASSPTESTNEKLFF | . | TRBV27 | . | TRBJ1-4
TGTGCCACCAGCAGAGAAGGGAGTAATCAGCCCCAGCATTTT | CATSREGSNQPQHF | once | TRBV15 | . | TRBJ1-5
TGTGCCAGCAGCCAAGCTAGCGGCTCCTACAATGAGCAGTTCTTC | CASSQASGSYNEQFF | . | TRBV3-1/TRBV3-2 | TRBD2 | TRBJ2-1
TGCAGTGCTATTGAACTAGCGGGTGGCACAGATACGCAGTATTTT | CSAIELAGGTDTQYF | . | TRBV20-1 | TRBD2 | TRBJ2-3
TGTGCCAGCAGCCAAGGACTAGCGGGAGTCTACGAGCAGTACTTC | CASSQGLAGVYEQYF | . | TRBV4-2 | TRBD2 | TRBJ2-7
TGTGCCAGCAGTGACAGGGGGCTCCTCCATCCCTACGAGCAGTACTTC | CASSDRGLLHPYEQYF | . | TRBV2 | TRBD1 | TRBJ2-7
TGTGCCAGTAGTACCCAATACTCCGGACAGGGAATTGTCTACGAGCAGTACTTC | CASSTQYSGQGIVYEQYF | . | TRBV19 | TRBD1 | TRBJ2-7
TGCGCCAGCAGCCGGGCCGGGACCCGGGAGGAAAACACCATATATTTT | CASSRAGTREENTIYF | . | TRBV5-1 | . | TRBJ1-3
TGCGCCAGCAGCACCGGACAGGGGGGAGAGACCCAGTACTTC | CASSTGQGGETQYF | . | TRBV5-1 | TRBD1 | TRBJ2-5
TGCAGTGCTAGTCGGGGGGGGGCAGATACGCAGTATTTT | CSASRGGADTQYF | . | TRBV20-1 | TRBD2 | TRBJ2-3
TGTGCCAGCAGTCCTCCTTCGGGACACTATAGCTCCTACGAGCAGTACTTC | CASSPPSGHYSSYEQYF | . | TRBV28 | . | TRBJ2-7
TGTGCCAGTAGTATAGGGGCTGGACAGGGCAATGAAAAACTGTTTTTT | CASSIGAGQGNEKLFF | . | TRBV19 | TRBD1 | TRBJ1-4
TGCGCCAGCCGGTCACGACTAGCGGGGTACACAGATACGCAGTATTTT | CASRSRLAGYTDTQYF | . | TRBV5-1 | TRBD2 | TRBJ2-3
TGTGCCAGCAGCCCGGTGGGCACAGATACGCAGTATTTT | CASSPVGTDTQYF | . | TRBV3-1/TRBV3-2 | . | TRBJ2-3
TGTGCCAGCAGCTTAGTTTTAAGTGGTTTCAGGGGGCAAGAGACCCAGTACTTC | CASSLVLSGFRGQETQYF | . | TRBV7-8 | TRBD1 | TRBJ2-5
TGTGCCAGCACCCCACTAGCGCTCATTGACAATGAGCAGTTCTTC | CASTPLALIDNEQFF | . | TRBV11-2 | TRBD2 | TRBJ2-1
TGTGCTAGTGGCACCAGGGGGGAGACCCAGTACTTC | CASGTRGETQYF | . | TRBV12-5 | TRBD1 | TRBJ2-5
TGTGCCAGTAGTACTCTACAGGGTTCCACTGAAGCTTTCTTT | CASSTLQGSTEAFF | once | TRBV19 | . | TRBJ1-1
TGTGCCAGTAGTGTTACAGGGAACACTGAAGCTTTCTTT | CASSVTGNTEAFF | . | TRBV19 | . | TRBJ1-1
TGTGCCAGTAGTACCAGCCGGGATGGCTACACCTTC | CASSTSRDGYTF | . | TRBV19 | . | TRBJ1-2
TGTGCCAGCAGTTTCGGGCAGGGAAACACCGGGGAGCTGTTTTTT | CASSFGQGNTGELFF | few | TRBV27 | . | TRBJ2-2
TGTGCCAGCAGCTTAGTTGAGACAATCTATGGCTACACCTTC | CASSLVETIYGYTF | few | TRBV7-9 | . | TRBJ1-2
TGTGCCAGCAGGGGAACCGGGACAGGGGGCCACGAGCAGTACTTC | CASRGTGTGGHEQYF | . | TRBV28 | TRBD1 | TRBJ2-7
TGTGCCAGCAGCTCCCAGATCGGGAGCCTTTACAATGAGCAGTTCTTC | CASSSQIGSLYNEQFF | . | TRBV9 | . | TRBJ2-1
TGTGCCAGCAGCTTTGCGCCGGGACTAGCGGGGAGGAGCGCAGATACGCAGTATTTT | CASSFAPGLAGRSADTQYF | . | TRBV7-6 | TRBD2 | TRBJ2-3
TGTGCCAGCAGCTCCCCCCAGGGCCCCTACGAGCAGTACTTC | CASSSPQGPYEQYF | . | TRBV7-9 | . | TRBJ2-7